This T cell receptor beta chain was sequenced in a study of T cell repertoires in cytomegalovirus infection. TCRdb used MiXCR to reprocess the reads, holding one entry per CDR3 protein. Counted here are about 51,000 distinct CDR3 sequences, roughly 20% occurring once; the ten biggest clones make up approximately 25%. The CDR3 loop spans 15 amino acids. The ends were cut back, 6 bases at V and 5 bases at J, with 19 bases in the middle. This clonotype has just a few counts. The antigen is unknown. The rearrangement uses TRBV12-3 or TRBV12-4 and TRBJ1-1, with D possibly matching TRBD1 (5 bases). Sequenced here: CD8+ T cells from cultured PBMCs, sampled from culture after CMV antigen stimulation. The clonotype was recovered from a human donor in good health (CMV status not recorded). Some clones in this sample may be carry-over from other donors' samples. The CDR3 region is CASRKGRGAGTEAFF. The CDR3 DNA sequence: TGTGCCAGCAGAAAAGGGCGTGGGGCGGGTACTGAAGCTTTCTTT.